This entry lists 4 T cell receptor beta chains sequenced from one sample in a study of shared clonotypes between healthy human individuals. Sequencing used immunoSEQ multiplex PCR; TCRdb keeps in-frame clones, though not all of them. The profile covers approximately 1,500,000 clones, with roughly 97% appearing a single time and 1% to 1.5% taken by the ten largest. The sequenced sample consisted of naive CD4+ T cells sorted from blood. Subset defined: CD45RA+ positively selected. These receptors originate from a man aged 30 to 45 in good health.

The rearrangement links TRBV5-4 to TRBJ2-5, with 11 bases identical to TRBD2. V lost 0 bases, J lost 5 bases, and 9 bases stayed unmatched. Germline CDR1 reads SGHNT; CDR2 reads YYREEE (reference sequence). CDR3 length: 17 residues. The CDR3 sequence: CASSLVTSGTRRETQYF. The CDR3 DNA sequence: TGTGCCAGCAGCTTGGTGACTAGCGGGACAAGAAGGGAGACCCAGTACTTC. Based on the CDR3 plus reference TRBV5-4 and TRBJ2-5, the full variable domain is ETGVTQSPTHLIKTRGQQVTLRCSSQSGHNTVSWYQQALGQGPQFIFQYYREEENGRGNFPPRFSGLQFPNYSSELNVNALELDDSALYLCASSLVTSGTRRETQYFGPGTRLLVL.

This sequence joins TRBV10-1 and TRBJ1-1; no reliable D call. Germline loops: CDR1 WNHNN, CDR2 SYGVQD (reference sequence). V was trimmed by 4 bases and J by 3 bases, leaving 15 bases between them. CDR3 size: 15 residues. The DNA for the CDR3 is TGCGCCAGCAGTGGATCCCGACTCGGGGACACTGAAGCTTTCTTT. This gives the protein CASSGSRLGDTEAFF.

This chain links TRBV2 with TRBJ2-7; a weak D match, TRBD1 (5 bases). This CDR3 has 13 amino acids. Per the germline V gene, CDR1 is SNHLY and CDR2 is FYNNEI. Trimming removed 1 base from V and 3 bases from J, with 7 bases in between. CDR3 sequence (DNA): TGTGCCAGCAGTGAAGGACAGCTCTACGAGCAGTACTTC. As protein: CASSEGQLYEQYF.

The rearrangement uses TRBV6-4 and TRBJ2-2; the D is unclear. CDR3 length equals 14 residues. Germline CDR1 MRHNA, CDR2 SNTAGT. V was cut by 0 bases and J by 9 bases, with 11 bases left in between. The CDR3 DNA is TGTGCCAGCAGTGACTCCCGCTGGTCTCGGGAGCTGTTTTTT. Residues: CASSDSRWSRELFF.